This T cell receptor beta chain was sequenced during a study of shared clonotypes between healthy human individuals (TCRdb year 2020). With respect to the entire study: The cohort included three men and two women between 18 and 49 years of age. To increase sequencing depth and limit assay-specific biases, TCR repertoire library preparation and sequencing were carried out by different laboratories using diverse techniques. Leukapheresis yielded between about 0.9 and 9 billion PBMCs per donor. Blood TCR repertoires of five healthy adults were deeply sequenced to estimate repertoire size and the extent of clonotype sharing between individuals. Study-level results and caveats: Based on pairwise subsampling, the degree of clonotype sharing among donors was expected to be affected by sequencing depth. Only blood was sampled, and tissue TCR repertoires likely differ from those in blood. The small number of donors limited the genetic and exposure-history diversity represented.

The donors were healthy, HIV-negative adults with no recently reported acute infections or vaccinations. Every donor was a Caucasian adult living in Nashville, Tennessee, USA. For unsorted samples, roughly 86 million PBMCs were counted and genomic DNA was extracted with the QIAamp DNA Blood Mini kit. Blood was obtained by leukapheresis, after which PBMCs were separated by Ficoll-Histopaque density gradient centrifugation and cryopreserved in liquid nitrogen vapor phase. Worth noting for this clone: The antigen it binds to is not known. Per-base quality was not reported, and no clone a single base away is much larger than it.

A distance of 11 bases separates the germline ends of V and J, which lose 2 bases and 4 bases respectively. The germline V gene (reference sequence) provides CDR1 SEHNR and CDR2 FQNEAQ. The CDR3 has 14 amino acids, counting the end cysteine and phenylalanine. This entry keeps only the CDR3 DNA: 42 bases, framed from base 1. TCR CDR3 regions were amplified from genomic DNA by multiplex PCR using the deep immunoSEQ assay. For each cell subset, the extracted genomic DNA was distributed evenly across all wells of several immunoSEQ 96-well plates, and each plate served as one replicate. For unsorted PBMC, each replicate PCR was loaded with roughly 330 ng genomic DNA, equivalent to tens of thousands of T cell genomes. Ten immunoSEQ deep assay plates were used to sequence the unsorted PBMC genomic DNA. The purified libraries were quantified using a Qubit 3.0 fluorometer, sized with a Bioanalyzer 2100, and then quantified again using the KAPA Library Quantification kit. Each immunoSEQ 96-well plate was sequenced on its own single-read 150-cycle Illumina NextSeq 550 flow cell. The authors' analysis ran thus. The immunoSEQ output contained only junctional sequences without quality scores, so filtering could not match that applied to full-length reads. To assign V/J genes and CDR3, sequences were annotated using PyIR, a Python wrapper for IgBLAST v1.9, with IMGT germline references. Reads with weak V/J assignments (E-value above 1e-6), missing CDR3, stop codons, out-of-frame junctions, or ambiguous translated residues were removed. A V3J clonotype was defined by an identical inferred V gene, J gene, and CDR3 amino acid sequence. The percentage overlap between two repertoires was calculated by dividing the number of shared unique clonotypes by the size of the smaller repertoire. RTK rarefaction, the Chao1 estimator, and Recon v2.1 estimates of unobserved clonotypes were used to assess repertoire richness. TCRdb stores this immuneACCESS table with in-frame sequences only. Part of the clones is absent; in the studies checked, under half of the shortfall reflects unresolved V genes, and no reason is known for the rest. The V and J calls and clone size come from that table; D and trimming were worked out from the DNA. The sample has 400,000 to 550,000 clones on record, around 79% of them singletons. Clones ranked in the top ten supply approximately 12% of the sample.

The receptor was derived from a woman aged 40 to 50 in good health. Some clones in this sample may be carry-over from other donors' samples. The chain links TRBV7-9 with TRBJ2-5, with the identity of the D gene unclear. The specimen sequenced was PBMCs. The CDR3 is CASSLNVNSETQYF. The DNA sequence is as follows: TGTGCCAGCAGCTTAAACGTTAACTCAGAGACCCAGTACTTC. The full variable domain, completed from the reference TRBV7-9 and TRBJ2-5 proteins outside the CDR3, reads DTGVSQNPRHKITKRGQNVTFRCDPISEHNRLYWYRQTLGQGPEFLTYFQNEAQLEKSRLLSDRFSAERPKGSFSTLEIQRTEQGDSAMYLCASSLNVNSETQYFGPGTRLLVL.